A selection of T cell receptor beta chains follows, all from one sample in a study of shared clonotypes between healthy human individuals. TCRdb's copy holds only in-frame clones and misses some; the assay was immunoSEQ multiplex PCR. This table has about 2.4 million clones, 90% to 95% appearing once. Sequences were obtained from naive CD4+ T cells from PBMCs. These TCRs come from a man between 18 and 35 years old in good health. Some clones in this sample may be carry-over from other donors' samples. CDR3s include the opening cysteine and the closing phenylalanine or tryptophan. Fields, in order: D gene, clone size, J gene, V gene, CDR3 protein, CDR3 DNA. The D gene is left open where the match is weak. Clone size appears in some rows only: once, few, many, or a class for an expanded clone.

.	.	TRBJ1-5	TRBV7-2	CASSVDRNQPQHF	TGTGCCAGCAGCGTAGATCGGAATCAGCCCCAGCATTTT
.	.	TRBJ2-7	TRBV7-9	CASSRGVYEQYF	TGTGCCAGCAGCCGTGGGGTCTACGAGCAGTACTTC
.	.	TRBJ2-7	TRBV7-2	CASSPSYEQYF	TGTGCCAGCAGCCCATCCTACGAGCAGTACTTC
TRBD2	once	TRBJ2-7	TRBV30	CAWSKERERREQYF	TGTGCCTGGTCCAAAGAGCGGGAGCGTCGGGAGCAGTACTTC
TRBD1	.	TRBJ1-2	TRBV18	CASSPLLGGDFRQGAHSGYTF	TGTGCCAGCTCACCACTCCTTGGCGGGGATTTTAGACAGGGGGCGCATTCTGGCTACACCTTC
TRBD2	.	TRBJ2-1	TRBV7-9	CASSSPSGLAGGTPDEQFF	TGTGCCAGCAGCTCACCGTCCGGGCTAGCGGGAGGTACCCCCGATGAGCAGTTCTTC
.	.	TRBJ1-5	TRBV7-2	CASSSEAGRYSNQPQHF	TGTGCCAGCAGCTCGGAGGCAGGGCGATATAGCAATCAGCCCCAGCATTTT
.	.	TRBJ1-1	TRBV28	CASSSGSAGNTEAFF	TGTGCCAGCAGTTCAGGGTCAGCGGGGAACACTGAAGCTTTCTTT
TRBD2	.	TRBJ2-1	TRBV7-2	CASSNPGLAGAYNEQFF	TGTGCCAGCAGCAACCCGGGACTAGCGGGAGCGTACAATGAGCAGTTCTTC
.	.	TRBJ1-2	TRBV29-1	CSVESTGYTF	TGCAGCGTTGAATCCACAGGCTACACCTTC
.	.	TRBJ2-5	TRBV7-2	CASSLTYAGQPQETQYF	TGTGCCAGCAGCTTAACCTATGCAGGGCAACCCCAAGAGACCCAGTACTTC
.	once	TRBJ2-7	TRBV27	CASSYRPGGYEQYF	TGTGCCAGCAGCTACAGGCCCGGGGGCTACGAGCAGTACTTC
TRBD1	once	TRBJ1-4	TRBV25-1	CASSRQGATTNEKLFF	TGTGCCAGCAGTCGACAGGGAGCAACCACTAATGAAAAACTGTTTTTT
TRBD1	.	TRBJ2-7	TRBV28	CASRGQAVYEQYF	TGTGCCAGCAGGGGACAGGCCGTCTACGAGCAGTACTTC
.	.	TRBJ2-6	TRBV9	CASSARDKHSGANVLTF	TGTGCCAGCAGCGCGCGGGACAAACACTCTGGGGCCAACGTCCTGACTTTC
.	few	TRBJ1-1	TRBV4-1	CASSQDTGSGTEAFF	TGCGCCAGCAGCCAAGATACAGGGTCGGGCACTGAAGCTTTCTTT
TRBD1	.	TRBJ2-5	TRBV5-4	CASSLQTGRGTQYF	TGTGCCAGCAGCCTACAGACAGGGCGCGGGACCCAGTACTTC
.	.	TRBJ1-2	TRBV5-1	CASSAGPGYTF	TGCGCCAGCAGCGCCGGACCCGGCTACACCTTC
.	.	TRBJ2-7	TRBV20-1	CSARDWGQYF	TGCAGTGCTAGAGATTGGGGGCAGTACTTC
.	.	TRBJ2-1	TRBV18	CASSPPGSLEQFF	TGTGCCAGCTCACCACCGGGAAGCCTTGAGCAGTTCTTC
TRBD2	.	TRBJ2-6	TRBV5-6	CASSLLGGYSGANVLTF	TGTGCCAGCAGCCTCCTGGGAGGGTACTCTGGGGCCAACGTCCTGACTTTC
TRBD1	.	TRBJ1-2	TRBV19	CASSIAQGAHPNYGYTF	TGTGCCAGTAGTATAGCCCAGGGGGCTCACCCTAACTATGGCTACACCTTC
.	once	TRBJ1-2	TRBV6-1	CASSEGANYGYTF	TGTGCCAGCAGTGAAGGAGCTAACTATGGCTACACCTTC
.	.	TRBJ1-2	TRBV19	CASSIITDNYGYTF	TGTGCCAGTAGTATAATCACGGATAACTATGGCTACACCTTC
.	.	TRBJ2-6	TRBV25-1	CASSIQGTGANVLTF	TGTGCCAGCAGTATCCAGGGTACCGGGGCCAACGTCCTGACTTTC
.	.	TRBJ2-5	TRBV10-3	CAISHDVPLLTQYF	TGTGCCATCAGCCACGACGTCCCATTGTTGACCCAGTACTTC
.	.	TRBJ1-2	TRBV11-2	CASSFQGSYGYTF	TGTGCCAGCAGCTTCCAGGGCAGCTATGGCTACACCTTC
.	few	TRBJ2-1	TRBV20-1	CSPYNEQFF	TGCAGTCCTTACAATGAGCAGTTCTTC
TRBD1	.	TRBJ1-1	TRBV18	CASSPSTGFSEAFF	TGTGCCAGCTCACCATCGACAGGGTTTTCTGAAGCTTTCTTT
TRBD1	.	TRBJ1-1	TRBV5-1	CASSPTGQGKNTEAFF	TGCGCCAGCAGCCCAACGGGACAGGGCAAGAACACTGAAGCTTTCTTT
TRBD2	.	TRBJ2-1	TRBV11-1	CASSFPGRDYNEQFF	TGTGCCAGCAGCTTTCCCGGGAGGGACTACAATGAGCAGTTCTTC
.	.	TRBJ1-2	TRBV6-1	CATQRAEYGYTF	TGTGCCACGCAGAGAGCCGAATATGGCTACACCTTC
TRBD2	.	TRBJ2-2	TRBV9	CASSPFAGGYTGELFF	TGTGCCAGCAGCCCCTTCGCGGGAGGTTACACCGGGGAGCTGTTTTTT
.	once	TRBJ2-7	TRBV7-3	CASSLTAATPVEQYF	TGTGCCAGCAGCTTAACGGCGGCTACACCCGTCGAGCAGTACTTC
.	.	TRBJ2-3	TRBV28	CASSVPGTLDTQYF	TGTGCCAGCAGTGTTCCCGGGACTTTAGATACGCAGTATTTT
TRBD2	.	TRBJ2-3	TRBV28	CASIAPASGRTDTQYF	TGTGCCAGCATTGCCCCCGCTAGCGGGAGGACAGATACGCAGTATTTT
.	.	TRBJ1-5	TRBV28	CASSFRNQPQHF	TGTGCCAGCAGTTTCAGAAATCAGCCCCAGCATTTT